This TCR beta chain is from a study of blood T cell repertoires in COVID-19. The V end lost 5 bases, the J end lost 0 bases, and 10 bases lay between the germline ends. This CDR3 region has 14 residues. Germline-derived CDR1 and CDR2 are SGHKS and YYEKEE (reference sequence). Authors' methods: Reference gene primers were amplified, and this amplification served to estimate nucleated cell counts. The method was immunoSEQ multiplex PCR; TCRdb's version includes in-frame clones alone and lacks a portion of them. V, J and clone size are taken as reported in that table, and D and trimming were inferred from the DNA itself. The repertoire includes about 180,000 clones, approximately 86% of them detected once, and about 9.1% sits in the top ten.

This TCR was recovered from a woman of 80 years or more with acute or convalescent COVID-19. The sequenced sample was peripheral blood. V is TRBV5-5 and J is TRBJ2-3; D perhaps matches TRBD1 (5 bases). In nucleotides, the CDR3 is TGTGCCAGCAGTAGGGGTGTGAGCACAGATACGCAGTATTTT. It specifies CASSRGVSTDTQYF.